Included here is one TCR beta chain sequence, with context. Here immunoSEQ multiplex PCR was the method, and the copy in TCRdb shows in-frame clones only, minus some. The sample lists about 70,000 clones; about 94% were seen once. Per the germline V gene, CDR1 is LGHNA and CDR2 is YNFKEQ. There are 16 residues in the CDR3. Trimming stripped 2 bases from V and 3 bases from J, with 17 bases between. This record belongs to a study of technical replicates of blood from several donors. The TCR comes from a human donor in good health. This chain joins TRBV4-2 and TRBJ2-7, with D possibly TRBD2 on 6 matching bases. The material sequenced was T cells isolated from PBMCs. CDR3 nucleotide sequence: TGTGCCAGCAGCCAAAGTTCTCGGGAGCTAGACTACGAGCAGTACTTC. It yields the protein CASSQSSRELDYEQYF.